In its sample, the clone carrying this T cell receptor (beta chain) was seen a few times. TCR beta CDR3 was amplified by multiplex PCR, first round nine to ten cycles, 32 V and 13 J primers. TCRdb called the multiplex PCR reads again in MiXCR, with one record for every CDR3 protein. The profile shows about 2,800 distinct CDR3 sequences, 14% to 15% of them singletons. This specimen comes from a study of immune heterogeneity within non-small cell lung tumors. Trimming cost V 1 base and J 7 bases, with 14 bases left between them. This CDR3 region has 14 residues. Germline V gene data show CDR1 as SGHDT and CDR2 as YYEEEE. Template came from bulk tumor genomic DNA, at around 600 ng per sample. Every primary tumor yielded several biopsies, spaced far apart, that were taken during surgery. Patients went through curative surgery, and their non-small cell lung cancer was untreated and newly diagnosed. Patients with newly diagnosed non-small cell lung cancer who underwent surgery with curative intent served as donors.

Sequenced: lung tumor tissue. The gene calls are TRBV5-6 and TRBJ1-2, with D maybe TRBD1 (6 bases). The TCR sequence derives from a female donor with non-small cell lung cancer. For the CDR3, the DNA is TGTGCCAGCAGCTTGTTCGGGGGGGCGCCTGGCTACACCTTC. Its protein is CASSLFGGAPGYTF. The full variable domain, in which reference TRBV5-6 and TRBJ1-2 provide the parts outside the CDR3, is DAGVTQSPTHLIKTRGQQVTLRCSPKSGHDTVSWYQQALGQGPQFIFQYYEEEERQRGNFPDRFSGHQFPNYSSELNVNALLLGDSALYLCASSLFGGAPGYTFGSGTRLTVV.